What follows are 22 T cell receptor beta chains derived from one specimen sequenced in a study of T-cell reconstitution after alpha-beta-depleted transplantation in children. Molecular barcoding with unique molecular identifiers was used for the TCRbeta library. TCRdb re-derived calls from the PCR reads in MiXCR, one entry per CDR3 protein. Seen here are roughly 500,000 distinct CDR3 sequences, under 15% observed once, and the top ten hold approximately 5.4%. The sample in question was PBMCs from the stem cell graft donor, obtained from the stem cell graft. Receptors originate from a human donor who donated a stem cell graft to a child with combined immunodeficiency.

This chain links TRBV5-1 with TRBJ2-5; the D gene is possibly TRBD1 (6 bases). V shed 6 bases and J shed 2 bases, with 17 bases lying between them. Germline CDR1 is SGHRS and CDR2 is YFSETQ. This CDR3 is built from 15 residues. Here the CDR3 DNA reads TGCGCCAGCAACCCGAGGGACACCGGGCAAGAGACCCAGTACTTC. It translates to CASNPRDTGQETQYF.

This clonotype showed up many times. The rearrangement uses TRBV7-2 and TRBJ2-1; D uncertain. The CDR3 covers 12 residues. Germline V gene sequence: CDR1 SGHTA, CDR2 FQGNSA. V was clipped by 7 bases and J by 5 bases, with 9 bases between them. This chain's CDR3 is CASTLRDNEQFF. CDR3 nucleotide sequence: TGTGCCAGCACACTAAGGGACAATGAGCAGTTCTTC.

This clonotype was observed a handful of times. This sequence joins TRBV2 and TRBJ2-5; 8 positions match TRBD2. The V segment lost 6 bases and the J segment 4 bases; nucleotides outside the gene matches: 10. CDR1 SNHLY and CDR2 FYNNEI come from the germline V gene. This CDR3 contains 15 residues. The DNA for the CDR3 is TGTGCCAGCAGACCCGAAGCGGGGGAGCGAGAGACCCAGTACTTC. Translating gives CASRPEAGERETQYF.

This clonotype has a handful of counts. The V and J genes are TRBV29-1 and TRBJ2-6, with TRBD1 as a possible D gene (6 bases). Looked up from germline, CDR1 is SQVTM and CDR2 is ANQGSEA. V lost 4 bases and J 1 base, leaving 14 bases between the germline ends. The CDR3 runs 16 residues. The CDR3 DNA is TGCAGCGTTGCGCTCAGGGGTGGATCTGGGGCCAACGTCCTGACTTTC. Encoded protein: CSVALRGGSGANVLTF.

This clonotype was recorded a few times. This chain joins TRBV12-3 or TRBV12-4 and TRBJ2-1, with 8 positions matching TRBD2. This CDR3 comprises 16 residues. The V gene end was trimmed by 1 base and the J gene end by 7 bases; junction bases not matched to a gene: 9. This CDR3 is CASSLGGSGIRNEQFF. The CDR3 DNA reads TGTGCCAGCAGTTTAGGGGGTAGCGGGATAAGGAATGAGCAGTTCTTC.

This clonotype occurred a few times. The V gene is TRBV7-9, the J gene TRBJ2-7; D possibly uses TRBD1 or TRBD2 (5 bases each). CDR3 length: 15 amino acids. Trimming removed 5 bases at V and 3 bases at J, with 17 bases between. The germline V gene has CDR1 SEHNR and CDR2 FQNEAQ (reference sequence). CDR3 sequence: CASSPIYGDLYEQYF. CDR3 in DNA: TGTGCCAGCAGCCCCATCTACGGGGACCTCTACGAGCAGTACTTC. Full variable domain (remainder filled in from reference TRBV7-9 and TRBJ2-7): DTGVSQNPRHKITKRGQNVTFRCDPISEHNRLYWYRQTLGQGPEFLTYFQNEAQLEKSRLLSDRFSAERPKGSFSTLEIQRTEQGDSAMYLCASSPIYGDLYEQYFGPGTRLTVT.

This clonotype was seen a handful of times. The chain joins TRBV6-1 to TRBJ1-1; D is unresolved. The CDR3 runs to 13 residues. V was clipped by 5 bases and J by 4 bases, with 11 bases between them. CDR1 MNHNS and CDR2 SASEGT come from the germline V gene. The DNA of the CDR3 is TGTGCCAGCAGTAGACCTGGGGTCACTGAAGCTTTCTTT. This sequence encodes CASSRPGVTEAFF.

This clonotype was seen only a few times. The chain is built from TRBV5-1 and TRBJ1-2, with 9 bases aligning to TRBD1. The ends lost 4 bases at V and 3 bases at J; junction bases unmatched: 7. The length of the CDR3 is 15 residues. The germline gives CDR1 SGHRS, CDR2 YFSETQ. The CDR3: CASSIGTGRDYGYTF. Written as DNA, the CDR3 is TGCGCCAGCAGCATAGGGACAGGGAGGGACTATGGCTACACCTTC.

The sample holds a few counts of this clonotype. This chain joins TRBV24-1 and TRBJ2-3, with D hard to call. The germline gives CDR1 KGHDR, CDR2 SFDVKD. The CDR3 consists of 13 residues. The V and J ends lost 3 bases and 3 bases respectively, with 6 bases between them. The CDR3 loop reads CATSDPETDTQYF. The CDR3 DNA is TGTGCCACCAGTGATCCGGAGACAGATACGCAGTATTTT.

This clonotype has ten or more counts. V is TRBV7-2 and J is TRBJ2-5; 11 positions agree with TRBD2. The V gene's germline CDR1 is SGHTA and CDR2 FQGNSA. The CDR3 sequence is 15 residues long. V dropped 1 base and J dropped 5; count of bases not matched to a gene: 3. CDR3 sequence reads: CASSLVGLAAETQYF. In DNA, the CDR3 is TGTGCCAGCAGCTTAGTGGGACTAGCGGCGGAGACCCAGTACTTC.

The chain combines TRBV7-2 with TRBJ2-2; 11 nucleotides match TRBD1. The ends lost 5 bases at V and 13 bases at J; junction bases unmatched: 6. From germline, CDR1 is SGHTA and CDR2 FQGNSA. CDR3 length equals 13 residues. The CDR3 reads CASSRDRGGTLFF. The CDR3 DNA reads as TGTGCCAGCAGCCGGGACAGGGGGGGGACGCTGTTTTTT.

The rearrangement joins TRBV7-2 to TRBJ1-2; D possibly corresponds to TRBD1 (6 bases). CDR3 length: 15 amino acids. The V end was cut by 3 bases, the J end by 4 bases, with 15 bases between. Germline assignment: CDR1 SGHTA and CDR2 FQGNSA. CDR3 region: CASSFSPGHTYGYTF. The CDR3 DNA reads as TGTGCCAGCAGCTTTTCACCGGGACACACCTATGGCTACACCTTC.

This clonotype was detected many times. The genes are TRBV6-2 or TRBV6-3 and TRBJ2-1, with D possibly being TRBD2 (6 bases). V shed 0 bases and J shed 3 bases, with 18 bases lying between them. The V gene's germline CDR1 is MNHEY and CDR2 SVGEGT. The CDR3 loop spans 18 amino acids. Here the CDR3 reads CASSYSERAAGGYNEQFF. DNA of the CDR3: TGTGCCAGCAGTTACTCAGAACGAGCGGCCGGGGGCTACAATGAGCAGTTCTTC.

This clonotype was observed many times. This chain joins TRBV6-5 and TRBJ1-5; 7 bases line up with TRBD1. The J segment lost 3 bases and the V segment lost 4 bases, leaving 3 bases of the junction unmatched. Germline V CDR1 and CDR2: MNHEY, SVGAGI. The CDR3 sequence is 14 residues long. CDR3 coding DNA: TGTGCCAGCAGTTCCGGGACAGCCAATCAGCCCCAGCATTTT. The encoded protein is CASSSGTANQPQHF.

This clonotype has a handful of counts. The rearrangement uses TRBV2 and TRBJ2-3, with TRBD2 identical over 12 bases. CDR3 length equals 17 residues. V gave up 6 bases and J gave up 0 bases; unmatched junction bases: 7. Germline V CDR1 and CDR2: SNHLY, FYNNEI. CDR3 in amino acids: CASSPGTSGRSTDTQYF. DNA for the CDR3: TGTGCCAGCAGCCCCGGGACTAGCGGGCGCAGCACAGATACGCAGTATTTT.

This clonotype occurred many times. The CDR3 nucleotides read TGTGCCAGCAGTTTGAACAGGGGGATAAGGGACATTCAGTACTTC. Protein: CASSLNRGIRDIQYF. The chain has TRBV12-3 or TRBV12-4 and TRBJ2-4; 8 bases match TRBD1. The CDR3 totals 15 residues. V lost 3 bases to trimming and J lost 8 bases; unmatched junction nucleotides: 9.

The sample holds many counts of this clonotype. The chain employs TRBV9 and TRBJ2-1; the match to TRBD2 covers 7 bases. From germline, CDR1 is SGDLS and CDR2 YYNGEE. V was clipped by 0 bases and J by 10 bases; unmatched bases: 7. CDR3 length: 14 amino acids. The DNA for the CDR3 is TGTGCCAGCAGCGTAGGGGGTAGCGGGTTGGAGCAGTTCTTC. This encodes CASSVGGSGLEQFF. The complete variable domain, with remaining parts taken from reference TRBV9 and TRBJ2-1, reads DSGVTQTPKHLITATGQRVTLRCSPRSGDLSVYWYQQSLDQGLQFLIQYYNGEERAKGNILERFSAQQFPDLHSELNLSSLELGDSALYFCASSVGGSGLEQFFGPGTRLTVL.

This clonotype was seen only a few times. The chain is built from TRBV11-3 and TRBJ2-4; D remains unclear. Germline CDR1 SGHNT, CDR2 YENEEA. The CDR3 contains 14 residues. V lost 3 bases, J lost 12 bases, and 18 bases lay in between. The CDR3 protein is CASSFGIGGTRQYF. For the CDR3, the DNA is TGTGCCAGCAGCTTTGGGATTGGTGGAACGCGTCAGTACTTC.

This clonotype was detected ten times or more. The chain employs TRBV4-3 and TRBJ2-7; D gene uncertain. Germline values: CDR1 LGHNA, CDR2 YSLEER. Trimming took 0 bases from V and 2 from J, leaving 11 bases between them. The CDR3 runs to 15 residues. CDR3 sequence (DNA): TGCGCCAGCAGCCAAGAAGTGGTGCCCACCTACGAGCAGTACTTC. Amino acid sequence: CASSQEVVPTYEQYF.

This clonotype has just a few counts. V and J are TRBV12-3 or TRBV12-4 and TRBJ2-3, with 11 bases lining up with TRBD2. The CDR3 is 18 residues long. V shed 6 bases and J 1 base; nucleotides not matched to a gene: 12. This CDR3 reads CASSRTLLAGARTDTQYF. DNA for the CDR3: TGTGCCAGCAGCCGGACCCTACTAGCGGGGGCTCGCACAGATACGCAGTATTTT.

CDR3 region: CASSTGGSGYTF. DNA for the CDR3: TGTGCCAGTTCGACAGGGGGCTCTGGCTACACCTTC. The chain recombines TRBV2 with TRBJ1-2, with 10 positions matching TRBD1. CDR3 length: 12 residues. Trimming removed 9 bases from V and 7 bases from J; junction bases left unmatched: 5. Germline CDR1 SNHLY, CDR2 FYNNEI.

This clonotype was detected a few times. An end of the junction differs from the germline gene, which may be a read error. Here the CDR3 reads CASSPGPPEQGLSSYNEQFF. CDR3 coding DNA: TGTGCTAGCAGCCCTGGTCCCCCCGAACAGGGCCTAAGCTCCTACAATGAGCAGTTCTTC. The J gene is TRBJ2-1, the V gene TRBV7-7, with D possibly matching TRBD1 (6 bases). CDR3 length equals 20 residues. Germline V gene data show CDR1 as SSHAT and CDR2 as FNYEAQ (reference sequence).